This TCR beta chain comes out of a study of graft-versus-host responses after intestinal transplantation (dated by TCRdb to the early 2020s). For context, the study as a whole: Multivisceral, liver-intestinal, or isolated intestinal transplants were received by the recipients. Donor T cell macrochimerism was defined as a peak of at least 4% donor T cells among recipient peripheral blood mononuclear cells. The cohort enrolled about two dozen intestinal transplant recipients, one of whom was a retransplant, and a few patients without pretransplant specimens were excluded. All recipients received anti-thymocyte globulin induction followed by maintenance tacrolimus and steroids for roughly 3 years. After intestinal transplantation, graft-versus-host and host-versus-graft alloreactive T cell clones in the graft, circulation and bone marrow were tracked using bulk TCR-beta CDR3 sequencing. To identify alloreactive clones, pre-transplant mixed lymphocyte reaction products were sequenced and then compared with unstimulated pre-transplant donor and recipient T cells. Samples from a few later patients were sequenced in-house on an Illumina MiSeq with MiXCR processing rather than by the commercial service.

Libraries were made using the immunoSEQ multiplex PCR assay. For most patients, genomic DNA was isolated with the Qiagen DNeasy Blood and Tissue Kit and sent frozen to Adaptive Biotechnologies for TCR sequencing. High-throughput TCR-beta CDR3 sequencing of genomic DNA from most patients was performed by Adaptive Biotechnologies. As for the original processing: TCR sequencing data were retrieved from Adaptive's ImmunoSEQ software for roughly 17 patients, whereas a few other patients were processed with MiXCR and VDJtools. To correct CD4 versus CD8 sorting errors, any sequence found in both subsets at a frequency ratio below 5:1 was removed. Because the origin of CDR3 nucleotide sequences shared between donor and recipient could not be assigned, those sequences were removed. To count as alloreactive, a clone needed at least 2-fold expansion over unstimulated cells and a minimum CFSE-low frequency of 0.002% (template counts) or 0.001% (read counts). Clones detected in sequenced pre-transplant spleen, lymph node, or MLR CFSE-low populations of the donor or recipient were defined as mappable. Cumulative frequency of alloreactive clones was calculated as a percentage of all sequences weighted by copy number. TCRdb re-hosts the immuneACCESS table, in-frame sequences only. Its copies lack some clones; in the studies checked, an unresolved V gene accounts for under half of them, and the cause for the rest is not known. V, J and clone size derive from that table, while D and trimming were established from the DNA sequence. This sample gives more than 80,000 clones in total; about 87% of them show up just once. The top ten constitute approximately 0.28% of the sample.

As for this clone: Its target antigen remains unknown. Base qualities are not at hand, and no much larger clone is one base apart.

The CDR3 runs 16 amino acids, cysteine and phenylalanine included. Only the CDR3 region is kept as DNA, spanning 48 bases read in frame from base 1. CDR1 is given as MNHEY and CDR2 as SMNVEV, both from the germline V gene (reference sequence). The V and J ends are trimmed by 6 bases and 0 bases, leaving 12 bases between them. Study-level results and caveats: The conclusions were limited by the relatively low number and heterogeneity of the intestinal transplant patients. Early after transplant, declines in HvG clones were associated with peak levels of circulating GvH clones. GvH clones turned up in recipient bone marrow, with some appearing earlier in ileal mucosa or blood, a pattern consistent with an intestinal mucosal origin. In patients with donor T cell macrochimerism, the allografts had high GvH to HvG T cell clonal ratios.

The time point label of this sample denotes: cells obtained before transplantation from donor or recipient. CD3+CD4+ and CD3+CD8+ populations were FACS-sorted from unstimulated pre-transplant donor and recipient cells taken from spleen or lymph nodes. Specimen: unstimulated CD4+ T cells sorted from spleen or lymph node cells, collected before transplant. Rearrangement joined TRBV27 to TRBJ1-6; TRBD1 is perhaps the D gene, given 6 matching bases. The receptor's source is a human donor who was the organ donor for an intestinal transplant. The CDR3 region has the sequence CASSTGILSYNSPLHF. The DNA sequence is as follows: TGTGCCAGCAGCACAGGGATTCTCTCCTATAATTCACCCCTCCACTTT.